This is a list of T cell receptor beta chains from one sample in a study of CD8+ T cells in alopecia areata. The protocol was immunoSEQ multiplex PCR, while the TCRdb copy is restricted to in-frame clones and leaves out a portion. The table has 200,000 to 250,000 clones, around two thirds seen once. Here the sequenced sample was CD4+ T cells sorted from blood, taken at week 0. The receptors here all came from a human donor with alopecia areata. CDR3s include the opening cysteine and the closing phenylalanine or tryptophan. Each record gives: D gene, V gene, J gene, clone size, CDR3 DNA, CDR3 protein. The D gene is left open where the match is weak. Some rows mark clone size as missing; the rest say once, few, many or name a class of expanded clone.

D: TRBD2
V: TRBV15
J: TRBJ2-5
size: -
DNA: TGTGCCACCAGCAGAGATGCGGGGGGGTCCTCGATATTACAAGAGACCCAGTACTTC
CDR3: CATSRDAGGSSILQETQYF

D: -
V: TRBV15
J: TRBJ1-2
size: -
DNA: TGTGCCACCAGCATCCCGCCCGGGACCCCCTACACCTTC
CDR3: CATSIPPGTPYTF

D: TRBD1
V: TRBV15
J: TRBJ2-1
size: -
DNA: TGTGCCACCCGGGACAGGTATTACAATGAGCAGTTCTTC
CDR3: CATRDRYYNEQFF

D: -
V: TRBV19
J: TRBJ1-2
size: -
DNA: TGTGCCAGTAACGGCAGGAACAGCTATGGCTACACCTTC
CDR3: CASNGRNSYGYTF

D: TRBD1
V: TRBV10-3
J: TRBJ2-1
size: -
DNA: TGTGCCATCAGTGCCCCGGACAGGGGGCAGAATGAGCAGTTCTTC
CDR3: CAISAPDRGQNEQFF

D: -
V: TRBV6-5
J: TRBJ1-2
size: -
DNA: TGTGCCAGCAGTAGGACAAGGACGTATGGCTACACCTTC
CDR3: CASSRTRTYGYTF

D: -
V: TRBV20-1
J: TRBJ2-5
size: -
DNA: TGCAGTGCGCGAAGTAGGGAGACCCAGTACTTC
CDR3: CSARSRETQYF

D: -
V: TRBV29-1
J: TRBJ2-3
size: -
DNA: TGCAGCGTTGGGACAGGCACAGATACGCAGTATTTT
CDR3: CSVGTGTDTQYF

D: TRBD1
V: TRBV11-2
J: TRBJ2-2
size: few
DNA: TGTGCCAGCAGCTCCGGGACAGGTGGCACCGGGGAGCTGTTTTTT
CDR3: CASSSGTGGTGELFF

D: -
V: TRBV5-1
J: TRBJ2-7
size: -
DNA: TGCGCCAGCAGCTTAGGTGGCAGCTCCTACGAGCAGTACTTC
CDR3: CASSLGGSSYEQYF

D: -
V: TRBV30
J: TRBJ1-6
size: -
DNA: TGTGCCTGGAACAAAGCTTCACCCCTCCACTTT
CDR3: CAWNKASPLHF

D: -
V: TRBV6-5
J: TRBJ2-7
size: -
DNA: TGTGCCAGCAGTATGACATCGTTCTCCTACGAGCAGTACTTC
CDR3: CASSMTSFSYEQYF

D: -
V: TRBV29-1
J: TRBJ1-2
size: -
DNA: TGCAGCGTGGTGGGCCCGAGGGGCTACACCTTC
CDR3: CSVVGPRGYTF

D: -
V: TRBV4-3
J: TRBJ1-2
size: -
DNA: TGCGCCAGCAGCCCCAAAGGGGACACTCCTAACTATGGCTACACCTTC
CDR3: CASSPKGDTPNYGYTF

D: -
V: TRBV29-1
J: TRBJ1-1
size: few
DNA: TGCAGCGTGTCTGGGGAAGCGGGGACTGAAGCTTTCTTT
CDR3: CSVSGEAGTEAFF

D: -
V: TRBV4-2
J: TRBJ1-5
size: -
DNA: TGTGCCAGCAGCCAAGATGAAGGTGGAAGAAATCAGCCCCAGCATTTT
CDR3: CASSQDEGGRNQPQHF

D: TRBD1
V: TRBV29-1
J: TRBJ2-5
size: -
DNA: TGCAGCGTGGCAAGGGACAGGGGTCGGACCCAGTACTTC
CDR3: CSVARDRGRTQYF

D: -
V: TRBV7-3
J: TRBJ1-1
size: -
DNA: TGTGCCAGCAGCTTGCAGATAGAGACTGAAGCTTTCTTT
CDR3: CASSLQIETEAFF

D: TRBD2
V: TRBV4-3
J: TRBJ2-2
size: once
DNA: TGCGCCACTCTCGGGAGGGGGGAGCTGTTTTTT
CDR3: CATLGRGELFF

D: -
V: TRBV9
J: TRBJ1-1
size: -
DNA: TGTGCCAGCAGCGTAGACTGGCAGAAATTCTTT
CDR3: CASSVDWQKFF

D: TRBD2
V: TRBV5-1
J: TRBJ2-1
size: -
DNA: TGCGCCAGCGGGGCCCTGGCGGGGGGCCGCAATGAGCAGTTCTTC
CDR3: CASGALAGGRNEQFF

D: TRBD1
V: TRBV23-1
J: TRBJ1-2
size: once
DNA: TGCGCCAGCAGTCACGCCCGGACAGGGGACTATGGCTACACCTTC
CDR3: CASSHARTGDYGYTF

D: -
V: TRBV7-9
J: TRBJ2-5
size: once
DNA: TGTGCCAGCAGCTCCCGACGGACCCAAGAGACCCAGTACTTC
CDR3: CASSSRRTQETQYF

D: -
V: TRBV15
J: TRBJ1-2
size: -
DNA: TGTGCCACCAGCAGAGAATTTACGGGACCAATCTATGGCTACACCTTC
CDR3: CATSREFTGPIYGYTF